These 18 T cell receptor beta chains came from one sample sequenced in a study of cytomegalovirus exposure and HLA in healthy donors. This table comes from immunoSEQ multiplex PCR, and its TCRdb copy is limited to in-frame clones, with some not included. Of some 150,000 clones listed, roughly 86% are singletons. The sample was PBMCs. The receptors were gathered from a human donor in good health.

The rearrangement uses TRBV5-6 and TRBJ2-1; the D gene is possibly TRBD1 (5 bases). Germline V gene lookup returns CDR1 SGHDT and CDR2 YYEEEE. V was pared by 4 bases and J by 9 bases, with 11 bases between. The CDR3 runs 12 residues. CDR3 loop: CASSPGSSEQFF. CDR3 DNA sequence: TGTGCCAGCAGCCCAGGGTCGAGTGAGCAGTTCTTC.

This chain links TRBV19 with TRBJ1-6, with TRBD1 matching over 9 bases. The CDR3 is made up of 15 amino acids. Per germline, CDR1 LNHDA and CDR2 SQIVND (reference sequence). J lost 9 bases, V lost 5 bases, and 8 bases had no gene match. The CDR3 DNA is TGTGCCAGTAGTTTATGGACAGGGGAAATTTCACCCCTCCACTTT. Translation: CASSLWTGEISPLHF.

The chain couples TRBV7-2 to TRBJ2-7, with TRBD2 matching 8 bases. V shed 0 bases and J 3 bases; nucleotides not matched to a gene: 4. CDR3 length equals 15 residues. Germline V lookup: CDR1 SGHTA, CDR2 FQGNSA. The CDR3 region is CASSLATSASYEQYF. The CDR3, as DNA: TGTGCCAGCAGCTTAGCGACTAGCGCGAGCTACGAGCAGTACTTC.

The V gene is TRBV18, the J gene TRBJ2-6; 8 bases are a match to TRBD1. After removal of 4 bases from V and 0 bases from J, the junction contained 8 bases not matched to a gene. The germline V gene has CDR1 KGHSH and CDR2 LQKENI. CDR3 length: 18 amino acids. Here the CDR3 reads CASSHPGTGSSGANVLTF. The CDR3 bases are TGTGCCAGCTCACACCCCGGGACAGGATCCTCTGGGGCCAACGTCCTGACTTTC.

V and J are TRBV5-1 and TRBJ2-7, with TRBD1 matching 7 bases. The CDR3 is made up of 15 amino acids. The V and J ends lost 4 bases and 2 bases, in that order; junction bases with no gene match: 9. Per germline, CDR1 SGHRS and CDR2 YFSETQ. Written as DNA, the CDR3 is TGCGCCAGCAGCGTCCAGGGGGACCGAGCCTACGAGCAGTACTTC. This codes for CASSVQGDRAYEQYF.

The chain employs TRBV27 and TRBJ1-6, with D possibly being TRBD1 (5 bases). Trimming removed 2 bases from V and 8 bases from J, with 16 bases in between. The CDR3 consists of 16 residues. Germline assignment: CDR1 MNHEY and CDR2 SMNVEV (reference sequence). CDR3 in DNA: TGTGCCAGCAGTTTAAGATCCCCAGGGCTGTATTCACCCCTCCACTTT. This encodes CASSLRSPGLYSPLHF.

V gene TRBV2 combines with J gene TRBJ2-3, with D possibly TRBD1 on 5 matching bases. CDR3 length equals 14 residues. V lost 5 bases and J 5 bases, leaving 14 bases between the germline ends. Germline V gene data show CDR1 as SNHLY and CDR2 as FYNNEI. DNA of the CDR3: TGTGCCAGCAGTCCCTCAAAGGGGCTAGATACGCAGTATTTT. It encodes CASSPSKGLDTQYF. Variable domain in full (rest from reference TRBV2 and TRBJ2-3): EPEVTQTPSHQVTQMGQEVILRCVPISNHLYFYWYRQILGQKVEFLVSFYNNEISEKSEIFDDQFSVERPDGSNFTLKIRSTKLEDSAMYFCASSPSKGLDTQYFGPGTRLTVL.

This clone was seen a single time. V is TRBV27 and J is TRBJ1-2; D is uncertain. There are 14 residues in the CDR3. Trimming pared 7 bases from V and 2 bases from J, leaving 14 bases between. Germline V CDR1 and CDR2: MNHEY, SMNVEV (reference sequence). The CDR3 loop reads CASTSLGANYGYTF. CDR3 nucleotide sequence: TGTGCCAGCACCTCTCTAGGTGCAAACTATGGCTACACCTTC.

The chain uses TRBV9 and TRBJ2-7; D perhaps matches TRBD2 (5 bases). The CDR3 consists of 16 residues. From germline, CDR1 is SGDLS and CDR2 YYNGEE. Trimming left V 0 bases short and J 3 bases short, with 16 bases between. The CDR3 DNA follows: TGTGCCAGCAGCGTAGGGAGGTCCCAAGAGGACTACGAGCAGTACTTC. Protein: CASSVGRSQEDYEQYF.

This chain connects TRBV6-5 to TRBJ2-7; D remains ambiguous. CDR3 size: 15 residues. Germline V lookup: CDR1 MNHEY, CDR2 SVGAGI. Trimming stripped 0 bases from V and 2 bases from J, with 11 bases between. CDR3 amino acids: CASSYSWAATYEQYF. The CDR3 DNA is TGTGCCAGCAGTTACTCGTGGGCAGCTACCTACGAGCAGTACTTC.

The rearrangement uses TRBV28 and TRBJ1-5; 8 nucleotides match TRBD1. From germline, CDR1 is MDHEN and CDR2 SYDVKM. CDR3 length equals 15 residues. The ends lost 2 bases at V and 4 bases at J; junction bases unmatched: 4. The CDR3 region has the DNA TGTGCCAGCAGTTTACGGGACAGGCCAAATCAGCCCCAGCATTTT. As protein: CASSLRDRPNQPQHF.

This rearrangement joins TRBV5-1 to TRBJ1-1; possibly TRBD1 for D (6 bases). V shed 0 bases and J shed 1 base, with 10 bases lying between them. Germline V CDR1 and CDR2: SGHRS, YFSETQ. The CDR3 has 15 amino acids. The CDR3 DNA follows: TGCGCCAGCAGCTTGGCCCTGGGACAGAACACTGAAGCTTTCTTT. Protein sequence: CASSLALGQNTEAFF.

This rearrangement joins TRBV5-4 to TRBJ2-5, with D tentatively TRBD1 (6 bases). Germline V gene data show CDR1 as SGHNT and CDR2 as YYREEE (reference sequence). Trimming cost V 3 bases and J 2 bases, with 8 bases left between them. The CDR3 covers 13 residues. CDR3 residues: CASSSRGQETQYF. The CDR3 DNA reads as TGTGCCAGCAGCTCCAGGGGTCAAGAGACCCAGTACTTC.

The chain joins TRBV6-6 to TRBJ2-5, with 8 bases aligning to TRBD2. V was clipped by 4 bases and J by 5 bases; unmatched bases: 6. The CDR3 is made up of 14 amino acids. Germline assignment: CDR1 MNHNY and CDR2 SVGAGI (reference sequence). The CDR3 DNA follows: TGTGCCAGCAGTTTTCCGGGGGGGGTCGAGACCCAGTACTTC. Translated: CASSFPGGVETQYF.

This chain connects TRBV10-1 to TRBJ2-1; tentatively, D is TRBD2 (7 bases). Germline-derived CDR1 and CDR2 are WNHNN and SYGVQD (reference sequence). CDR3 length: 16 amino acids. V lost 2 bases and J lost 8, with 19 bases in between. CDR3 coding DNA: TGCGCCAGCAGTGAGGTGGTGGGGGGGCCTTGGGATGAGCAGTTCTTC. Translated, it gives CASSEVVGGPWDEQFF.

This chain links TRBV7-2 with TRBJ1-2; D perhaps matches TRBD1 (6 bases). The CDR3 spans 15 residues. CDR1 is SGHTA and CDR2 is FQGNSA in the germline V gene. The V end was cut by 6 bases, the J end by 0 bases, with 14 bases between. This CDR3 reads CASRNAQGANYGYTF. In nucleotides, the CDR3 is TGTGCCAGCAGAAACGCACAGGGCGCTAACTATGGCTACACCTTC.

The chain joins TRBV6-6 to TRBJ1-2; 7 bases agree with TRBD1. In germline, CDR1 is MNHNY, CDR2 SVGAGI (reference sequence). V lost 8 bases, J lost 5 bases, and 11 bases stayed unmatched. The CDR3 loop spans 14 amino acids. CDR3 DNA: TGTGCCAGCGACCTAAGGGACAGAAGTTATGGCTACACCTTC. Protein product: CASDLRDRSYGYTF.

The chain carries TRBV6-5 and TRBJ2-5, with a possible D match to TRBD2 (5 bases). The CDR3 runs to 11 residues. In germline, CDR1 is MNHEY, CDR2 SVGAGI. Trimming removed 10 bases at V and 5 bases at J, with 11 bases between. CDR3 sequence reads: CATAREETQYF. In DNA form, the CDR3 reads TGTGCCACTGCAAGGGAGGAGACCCAGTACTTC.